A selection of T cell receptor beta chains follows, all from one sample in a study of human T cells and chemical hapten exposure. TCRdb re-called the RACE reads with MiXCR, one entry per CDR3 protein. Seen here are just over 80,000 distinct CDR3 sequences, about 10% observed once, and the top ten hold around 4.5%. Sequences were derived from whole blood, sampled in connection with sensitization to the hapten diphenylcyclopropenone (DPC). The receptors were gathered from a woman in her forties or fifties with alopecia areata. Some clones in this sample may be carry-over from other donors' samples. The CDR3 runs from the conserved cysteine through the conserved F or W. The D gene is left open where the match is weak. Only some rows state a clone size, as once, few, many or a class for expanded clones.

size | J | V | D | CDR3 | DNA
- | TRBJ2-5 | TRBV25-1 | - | CASSFNRETQYF | TGTGCCAGCAGCTTTAACAGAGAGACCCAGTACTTC
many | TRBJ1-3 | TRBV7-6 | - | CASSERTLDGNTIYF | TGTGCCAGCAGCGAGAGGACACTCGACGGAAACACCATATATTTT
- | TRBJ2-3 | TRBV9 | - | CASSSGHSTDTQYF | TGTGCCAGCAGCTCGGGACATAGCACAGATACGCAGTATTTT
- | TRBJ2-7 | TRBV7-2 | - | CASSPLSYEQYF | TGTGCCAGCAGCCCCCTATCCTACGAGCAGTACTTC
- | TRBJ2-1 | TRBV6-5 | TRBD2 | CASSWGLAEKEQFF | TGTGCCAGCAGTTGGGGACTAGCTGAAAAAGAGCAGTTCTTC
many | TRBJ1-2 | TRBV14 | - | CASSPGGEGYGYTF | TGTGCCAGCAGTCCGGGCGGGGAAGGCTATGGCTACACCTTC
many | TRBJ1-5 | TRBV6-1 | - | CASSEADRQPQHF | TGTGCCAGCAGTGAAGCGGATCGACAGCCCCAGCATTTT
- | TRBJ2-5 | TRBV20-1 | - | CSAFQGRETQYF | TGCAGTGCTTTCCAGGGGAGAGAGACCCAGTACTTC
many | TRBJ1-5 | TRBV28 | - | CASVPGPNRGQPQHF | TGTGCCAGCGTTCCCGGACCTAACCGGGGGCAGCCCCAGCATTTT
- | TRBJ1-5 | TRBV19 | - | CASSIETSNQPQHF | TGTGCCAGTAGTATTGAAACTAGCAATCAGCCCCAGCATTTT
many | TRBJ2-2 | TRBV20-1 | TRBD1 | CSAFPLGQGVYTGELFF | TGCAGTGCTTTCCCCCTCGGACAGGGGGTGTACACCGGGGAGCTGTTTTTT
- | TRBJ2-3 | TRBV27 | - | CASGSRTDTQYF | TGTGCCAGCGGTTCCCGCACAGATACGCAGTATTTT
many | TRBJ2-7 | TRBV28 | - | CASRLQSYEQYF | TGTGCCAGCAGACTCCAGAGCTACGAGCAGTACTTC
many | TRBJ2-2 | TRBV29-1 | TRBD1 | CSVGGTGSYTGELFF | TGCAGCGTTGGGGGGACAGGTTCTTACACCGGGGAGCTGTTTTTT
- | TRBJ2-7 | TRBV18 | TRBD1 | CASSPPGTGKYEQYF | TGTGCCAGCTCACCACCGGGGACAGGGAAGTACGAGCAGTACTTC
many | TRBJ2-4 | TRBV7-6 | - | CASSPDTRSAKNIQYF | TGTGCCAGCAGCCCGGACACTCGAAGTGCCAAAAACATTCAGTACTTC
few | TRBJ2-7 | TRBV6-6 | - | CASSQPAQESSYEQYF | TGTGCCAGCAGTCAACCGGCACAGGAGTCCTCCTACGAGCAGTACTTC
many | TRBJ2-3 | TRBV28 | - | CASIGDGTSTDTQYF | TGTGCCAGCATCGGGGACGGAACTAGCACAGATACGCAGTATTTT
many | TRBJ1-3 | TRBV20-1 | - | CSADASTDPANTIYF | TGCAGTGCTGACGCCTCGACAGACCCAGCCAACACCATATATTTT
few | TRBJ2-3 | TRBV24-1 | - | CATSDPVAEGRDTQYF | TGTGCCACCAGTGATCCAGTAGCGGAGGGCCGTGATACGCAGTATTTT
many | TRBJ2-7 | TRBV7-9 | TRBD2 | CASSLALAGTYEQYF | TGTGCCAGCAGCTTAGCCCTAGCGGGGACCTACGAGCAGTACTTC
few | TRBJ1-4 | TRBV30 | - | CAWTPGDSTNEKLFF | TGTGCCTGGACACCGGGGGATTCAACTAATGAAAAACTGTTTTTT
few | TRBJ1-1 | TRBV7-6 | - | CASSQGRDLGTEAFF | TGTGCCAGCAGCCAGGGTAGAGACCTGGGCACTGAAGCTTTCTTT
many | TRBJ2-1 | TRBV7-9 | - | CASSSDRPRSYNEQFF | TGTGCCAGCAGCTCAGACCGTCCCAGAAGTTACAATGAGCAGTTCTTC
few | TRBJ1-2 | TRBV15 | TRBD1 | CATSRRLTGEGYTF | TGTGCCACCAGCAGACGCCTTACAGGGGAAGGCTACACCTTC
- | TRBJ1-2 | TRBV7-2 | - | CASSPLRDYGYTF | TGTGCCAGCAGCCCACTTAGGGACTATGGCTACACCTTC
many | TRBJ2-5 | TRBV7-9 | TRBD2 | CASSPLVAGDGETQYF | TGTGCCAGCAGCCCTCTCGTAGCGGGAGATGGAGAGACCCAGTACTTC
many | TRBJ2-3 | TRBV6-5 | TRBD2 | CASSYGLASDTQYF | TGTGCCAGCAGCTATGGACTAGCCTCAGATACGCAGTATTTT
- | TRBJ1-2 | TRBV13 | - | CASSLGVAIGGYTF | TGTGCCAGCAGCTTAGGGGTGGCAATCGGGGGCTACACCTTC
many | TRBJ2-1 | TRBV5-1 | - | CASSWLQGGYNEQFF | TGCGCCAGCAGCTGGCTACAAGGAGGGTACAATGAGCAGTTCTTC
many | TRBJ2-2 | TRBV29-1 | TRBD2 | CSVVAGGNTGELFF | TGCAGCGTTGTGGCGGGAGGGAACACCGGGGAGCTGTTTTTT
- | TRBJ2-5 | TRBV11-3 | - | CASSQGRQETQYF | TGTGCCAGCAGCCAAGGCCGCCAAGAGACCCAGTACTTC
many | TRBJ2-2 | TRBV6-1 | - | CASTESGAGTGELFF | TGTGCCAGCACTGAATCTGGGGCGGGCACCGGGGAGCTGTTTTTT
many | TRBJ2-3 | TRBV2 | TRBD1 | CASSAGTGSTDTQYF | TGTGCCAGCAGTGCCGGGACAGGGAGCACAGATACGCAGTATTTT
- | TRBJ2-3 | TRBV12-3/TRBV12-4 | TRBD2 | CASGGLAGDTDTQYF | TGTGCCAGCGGCGGGCTAGCGGGGGACACAGATACGCAGTATTTT
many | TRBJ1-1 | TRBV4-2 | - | CASSQGGQGIHTEAFF | TGTGCCAGCAGCCAAGGGGGCCAGGGAATTCACACTGAAGCTTTCTTT
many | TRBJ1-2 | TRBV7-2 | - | CASSRTQGGYTF | TGTGCCAGCAGCCGAACACAGGGTGGCTACACCTTC
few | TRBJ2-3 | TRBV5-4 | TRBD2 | CASRYGTSGSTDTQYF | TGTGCCAGCAGATACGGGACTAGCGGAAGCACAGATACGCAGTATTTT
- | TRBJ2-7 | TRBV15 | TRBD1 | CATSTDRGYEQYF | TGTGCCACCAGCACCGACAGGGGCTACGAGCAGTACTTC
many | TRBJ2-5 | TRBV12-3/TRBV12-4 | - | CASRKAEETQYF | TGTGCCAGCAGGAAAGCGGAAGAGACCCAGTACTTC
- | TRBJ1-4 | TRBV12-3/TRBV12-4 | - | CASSFYATNEKLFF | TGTGCCAGCAGTTTTTATGCAACTAATGAAAAACTGTTTTTT
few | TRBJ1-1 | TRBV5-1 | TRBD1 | CASSPRGQVTEAFF | TGCGCCAGCAGCCCCCGGGGACAGGTCACTGAAGCTTTCTTT
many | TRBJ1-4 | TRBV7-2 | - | CASSLGVATNEKLFF | TGTGCCAGCAGCTTAGGGGTGGCAACTAATGAAAAACTGTTTTTT
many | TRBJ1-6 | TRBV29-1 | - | CSVDLGPNSPLHF | TGCAGCGTTGATCTAGGGCCGAACTCACCCCTCCACTTT
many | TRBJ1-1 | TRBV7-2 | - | CASSLVAELNTEAFF | TGTGCCAGCAGCTTAGTCGCAGAACTGAACACTGAAGCTTTCTTT
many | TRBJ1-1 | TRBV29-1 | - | CSVWQDRAFF | TGCAGCGTCTGGCAAGACAGGGCTTTCTTT
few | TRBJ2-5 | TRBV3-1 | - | CASSRQGSETQYF | TGTGCCAGCAGCCGCCAAGGGAGCGAGACCCAGTACTTC
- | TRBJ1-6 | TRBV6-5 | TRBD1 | CASSSDWTGGSPLHF | TGTGCCAGCAGTAGCGACTGGACAGGGGGTTCACCCCTCCACTTT
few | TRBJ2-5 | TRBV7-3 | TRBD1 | CASSVQGAGETQYF | TGTGCCAGCAGCGTCCAGGGGGCAGGGGAGACCCAGTACTTC
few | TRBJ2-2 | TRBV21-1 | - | CASSSPPGQGQPTGELFF | TGTGCCAGCAGCAGTCCCCCGGGACAGGGGCAGCCTACCGGGGAGCTGTTTTTT
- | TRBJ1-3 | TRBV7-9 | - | CASSLLSGSSGNTIYF | TGTGCCAGCAGCTTACTGTCGGGGAGCTCTGGAAACACCATATATTTT
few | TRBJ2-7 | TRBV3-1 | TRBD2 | CASSQSGRQNYEQYF | TGTGCCAGCAGCCAATCCGGGAGGCAGAACTACGAGCAGTACTTC
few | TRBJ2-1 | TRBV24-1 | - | CATSDPRRNEQFF | TGTGCCACCAGTGATCCCAGACGCAATGAGCAGTTCTTC
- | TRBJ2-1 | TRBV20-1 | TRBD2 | CSAMVPLGRPTYNEQFF | TGCAGTGCTATGGTCCCCCTCGGGAGGCCTACCTACAATGAGCAGTTCTTC
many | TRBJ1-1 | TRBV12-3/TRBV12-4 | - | CASSSPGTPNEAFF | TGTGCCAGCAGCTCCCCCGGGACCCCTAATGAAGCTTTCTTT